Listed below are T cell receptor beta chains from one sample, sequenced in a study of blood T cell repertoires in COVID-19. Generated by immunoSEQ multiplex PCR, the TCRdb table keeps only in-frame clones and is missing some. The sample contains tens of thousands of clones, approximately 79% of which appear only once. The sequencing input was peripheral blood. These receptors all come from a human donor in a cohort sampled during active COVID-19. The CDR3 runs from the conserved cysteine through the conserved F or W. The D gene is left open where the match is weak. A row's size may be missing; if present it is once, few, many or a size class.

D	J	V	size	DNA	CDR3
-	TRBJ1-2	TRBV5-6	-	TGTGCCAGCAGCTCGGGAACCCTTGGCTACACCTTC	CASSSGTLGYTF
-	TRBJ1-5	TRBV7-9	-	TGTGCCAGCAGCTTAGCGGGAGGTAGCAATCAGCCCCAGCATTTT	CASSLAGGSNQPQHF
TRBD1	TRBJ2-2	TRBV19	-	TGTGCCAGTAGTATTGGCACAGGGGCGAACACCGGGGAGCTGTTTTTT	CASSIGTGANTGELFF
TRBD1	TRBJ1-1	TRBV5-1	-	TGCGCCAGCAGCTCGATGACAGGGTTGAACACTGAAGCTTTCTTT	CASSSMTGLNTEAFF
-	TRBJ2-5	TRBV5-6	-	TGTGCCAGCAGCTTGGTGACAGAAGAGACCCAGTACTTC	CASSLVTEETQYF
TRBD1	TRBJ1-2	TRBV10-1	-	TGCGCTCGGGACAGTAACATCTATGGCTACACCTTC	CARDSNIYGYTF
-	TRBJ1-1	TRBV19	-	TGTGCCAGTAGTAGTTGGGCAGCTGAAGCTTTCTTT	CASSSWAAEAFF
-	TRBJ1-2	TRBV10-3	-	TGTGCCATCAGTGAGTCGGGGTACAGGCATGGCTACACCTTC	CAISESGYRHGYTF
-	TRBJ1-3	TRBV4-3	once	TGCGCCAGCAGCGTTCGACAGCCTGGGCTCTCTGGAAACACCATATATTTT	CASSVRQPGLSGNTIYF
TRBD1	TRBJ1-5	TRBV11-2	-	TGTGCCAGCAGCTTAGATCCGTATACAGGGGAGGGCAATCAGCCCCAGCATTTT	CASSLDPYTGEGNQPQHF
TRBD2	TRBJ2-1	TRBV19	-	TGTGCCAGTAGTATTGACTCAGGGCGAGCGGGGACCCACAATGAGCAGTTCTTC	CASSIDSGRAGTHNEQFF
-	TRBJ1-2	TRBV6-2/TRBV6-3	-	TGTGCCAGCAGTTACACAGGGAACAACTATGGCTACACCTTC	CASSYTGNNYGYTF
TRBD2	TRBJ2-3	TRBV28	-	TGTGCCAGCCTCCCTAGCGGGAGGCCCCCCGATACGCAGTATTTT	CASLPSGRPPDTQYF
-	TRBJ1-6	TRBV6-5	-	TGTGCCAGCGGGAGGGTGGATAATTCACCCCTCCACTTT	CASGRVDNSPLHF
TRBD2	TRBJ2-1	TRBV5-1	-	TGCGCCAGCAGCCTAGCGGCCTCCTACAATGAGCAGTTCTTC	CASSLAASYNEQFF
-	TRBJ2-7	TRBV29-1	-	TGCAGCGCCCCCCAGGTGGGCTCGCAGTACTTC	CSAPQVGSQYF
-	TRBJ2-1	TRBV7-6	-	TGTGCCAGCAGCTTACCGAGCTCCTACAATGAGCAGTTCTTC	CASSLPSSYNEQFF
-	TRBJ1-1	TRBV9	-	TGTGCCAGCAGCGTAGAGGGGGAGAACACTGAAGCTTTCTTT	CASSVEGENTEAFF
-	TRBJ2-2	TRBV25-1	-	TGTGCCAGCGGCGGAGGGCCCAACACCGGGGAGCTGTTTTTT	CASGGGPNTGELFF
-	TRBJ2-3	TRBV3-1/TRBV3-2	-	TGTGCCAGCAGCCAAGGTCAAGGGACTGGCAACACAGATACGCAGTATTTT	CASSQGQGTGNTDTQYF
TRBD2	TRBJ2-7	TRBV7-2	-	TGTGCCAGCAGCCCGAGGACTAGCGGGGGATACGAGCAGTACTTC	CASSPRTSGGYEQYF
-	TRBJ2-1	TRBV4-3	-	TGCGCCAGCAGCCAGTACAGCTCCTACAATGAGCAGTTCTTC	CASSQYSSYNEQFF
-	TRBJ1-2	TRBV5-6	once	TGTGCCAGCAGCCCCACCCGTTTAAACAGCTATGGCTACACCTTC	CASSPTRLNSYGYTF
-	TRBJ2-7	TRBV16	-	TGTGCCAGCAGCCATACGACCGGGGGCGAGCAGTACTTC	CASSHTTGGEQYF
-	TRBJ1-2	TRBV19	-	TGTGCCAGTAGGGACAGCTATGGCTACACCTTC	CASRDSYGYTF
-	TRBJ2-7	TRBV20-1	-	TGCAGTGCGAGAGGGCCAGGCGAGCAGTACTTC	CSARGPGEQYF
-	TRBJ1-2	TRBV24-1	-	TGTGCCACCGCAGACACCCGCTATGGCTACACCTTC	CATADTRYGYTF
-	TRBJ1-6	TRBV25-1	-	TGTGCCAGCAGTGAGCCTGGAGGGTTCGGTTCACCCCTCCACTTT	CASSEPGGFGSPLHF
-	TRBJ2-1	TRBV6-1	-	TGTGCCAGCAGTGAAGGGGCTGGGGGCCCCAGCTCCTACAATGAGCAGTTCTTC	CASSEGAGGPSSYNEQFF
-	TRBJ1-6	TRBV6-5	-	TGTGCCATCAAACAGGGTAACTCCTATAATTCACCCCTCCACTTT	CAIKQGNSYNSPLHF
-	TRBJ2-1	TRBV11-2	-	TGTGCCAGCAGCTTAGATCTTCGCCGGAGCTCCTACAATGAGCAGTTCTTC	CASSLDLRRSSYNEQFF
TRBD2	TRBJ2-5	TRBV13	-	TGTGCCAGCAGTTCCGGGACTATCGCGACCCAGTACTTC	CASSSGTIATQYF
TRBD1	TRBJ1-2	TRBV6-4	-	TGTGCCAGCAGAGAATGGGACAGCATAAACTATGGCTACACCTTC	CASREWDSINYGYTF
TRBD2	TRBJ2-1	TRBV7-2	-	TGTGCCAGCAGCTTAGGCGGGAGATCCTACAATGAGCAGTTCTTC	CASSLGGRSYNEQFF
-	TRBJ2-5	TRBV18	-	TGTGCCAGCTCACCACCGGTACTGGAGACCCAGTACTTC	CASSPPVLETQYF
TRBD2	TRBJ2-2	TRBV6-2/TRBV6-3	-	TGTGCCAGCAGTTACTCGGGGGGGACCGGGGAGCTGTTTTTT	CASSYSGGTGELFF
TRBD2	TRBJ2-2	TRBV9	-	TGTGCCAGCAGCGTAGGTCGGACTAGCGGAGACACCGGGGAGCTGTTTTTT	CASSVGRTSGDTGELFF
-	TRBJ2-1	TRBV24-1	once	TGTGCCACCAGTGATTTGAGACTAGGAAATGAGCAGTTCTTC	CATSDLRLGNEQFF
-	TRBJ1-2	TRBV7-9	-	TGTGCCAGCAGCTTAGATTTTGAACAGGGCCTTCTAACCTTC	CASSLDFEQGLLTF